This T cell receptor beta chain was recorded in a study of blood T cells in healthy people across ages. Study-level results: More naive CD4+ cells and higher diversity marked long-lived donors relative to aged donors.

There are a few counts of this clonotype. Its antigen is currently unknown. Combining a sample-barcoded 5' primer with a J-beta primer mix, a second PCR ran for roughly 7 to 11 cycles. TCRdb fed the 5' RACE reads into MiXCR, producing one record per CDR3 protein. The sample includes 1.5 million or so distinct CDR3 sequences, 35% to 45% of them seen just once. Germline CDR1 MNHNY, CDR2 SVGAGI (reference sequence). With 7 bases removed from V and 0 bases from J, the gap between germline ends came to 15 bases. There are 15 residues in the CDR3. The chain joins TRBV6-6 to TRBJ1-1; D is ambiguous. The sequenced sample consisted of blood. The origin of this receptor is a woman younger than 30 in good health. The CDR3 is CASKIKREMNTEAFF. The CDR3 DNA is TGTGCCAGCAAAATAAAACGGGAGATGAACACTGAAGCTTTCTTT.